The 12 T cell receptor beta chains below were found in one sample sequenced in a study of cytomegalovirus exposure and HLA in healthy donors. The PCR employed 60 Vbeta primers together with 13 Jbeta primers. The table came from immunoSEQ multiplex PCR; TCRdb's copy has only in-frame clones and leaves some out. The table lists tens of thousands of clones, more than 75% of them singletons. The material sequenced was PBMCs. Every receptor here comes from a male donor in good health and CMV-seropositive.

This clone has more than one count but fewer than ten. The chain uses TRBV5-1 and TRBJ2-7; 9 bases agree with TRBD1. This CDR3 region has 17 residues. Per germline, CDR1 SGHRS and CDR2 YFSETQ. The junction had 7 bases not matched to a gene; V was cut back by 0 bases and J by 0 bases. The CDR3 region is CASSLENRGPRSYEQYF. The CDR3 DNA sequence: TGCGCCAGCAGCTTGGAAAACAGGGGGCCACGCTCCTACGAGCAGTACTTC.

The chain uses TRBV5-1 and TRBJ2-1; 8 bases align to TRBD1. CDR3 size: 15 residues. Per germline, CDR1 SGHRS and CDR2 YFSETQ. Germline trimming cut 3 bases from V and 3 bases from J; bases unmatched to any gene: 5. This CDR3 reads CASSSTGENYNEQFF. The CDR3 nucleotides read TGCGCCAGCAGCTCGACAGGGGAAAACTACAATGAGCAGTTCTTC.

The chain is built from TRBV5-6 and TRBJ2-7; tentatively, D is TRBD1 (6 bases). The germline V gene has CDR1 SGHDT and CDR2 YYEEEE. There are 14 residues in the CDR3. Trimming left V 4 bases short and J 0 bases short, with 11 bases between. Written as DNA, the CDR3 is TGTGCCAGCAGCCCAGGGGACCTCTCCTACGAGCAGTACTTC. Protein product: CASSPGDLSYEQYF.

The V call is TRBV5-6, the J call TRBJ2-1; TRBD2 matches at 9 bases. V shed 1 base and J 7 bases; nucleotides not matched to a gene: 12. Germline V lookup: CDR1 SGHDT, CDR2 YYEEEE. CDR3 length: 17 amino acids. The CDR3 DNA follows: TGTGCCAGCAGCTTGTACGGTAGCGGGAGTGGTAGAAATGAGCAGTTCTTC. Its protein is CASSLYGSGSGRNEQFF.

DNA for the CDR3: TGTGCCAGCAGCGTGACAGGGGGCCTAGCCAAAAACATTCAGTACTTC. It encodes CASSVTGGLAKNIQYF. The genes are TRBV11-2 and TRBJ2-4; TRBD1 matches 10 bases. CDR3 length equals 16 residues. J lost 0 bases, V lost 5 bases, and 4 bases had no gene match. Germline CDR1 SGHAT, CDR2 FQNNGV.

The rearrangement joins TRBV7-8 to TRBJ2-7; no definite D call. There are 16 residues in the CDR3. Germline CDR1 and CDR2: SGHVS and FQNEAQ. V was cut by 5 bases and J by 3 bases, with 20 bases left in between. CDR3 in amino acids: CASSLYANLPNYEQYF. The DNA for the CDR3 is TGTGCCAGCAGCCTCTACGCTAATCTTCCAAACTACGAGCAGTACTTC.

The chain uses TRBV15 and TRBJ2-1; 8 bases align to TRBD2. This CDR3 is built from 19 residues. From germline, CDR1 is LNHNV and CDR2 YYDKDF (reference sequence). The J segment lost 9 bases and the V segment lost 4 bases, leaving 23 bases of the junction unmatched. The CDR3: CATSTRRVGSSGRLGEQFF. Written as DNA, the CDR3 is TGTGCCACCAGCACCCGAAGAGTTGGCTCAAGCGGGAGATTAGGTGAGCAGTTCTTC. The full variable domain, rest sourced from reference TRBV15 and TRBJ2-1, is DAMVIQNPRYQVTQFGKPVTLSCSQTLNHNVMYWYQQKSSQAPKLLFHYYDKDFNNEADTPDNFQSRRPNTSFCFLDIRSPGLGDTAMYLCATSTRRVGSSGRLGEQFFGPGTRLTVL.

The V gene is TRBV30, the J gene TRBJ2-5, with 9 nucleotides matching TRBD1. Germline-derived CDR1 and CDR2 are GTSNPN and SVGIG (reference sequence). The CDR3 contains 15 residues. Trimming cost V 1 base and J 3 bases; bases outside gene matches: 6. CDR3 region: CAWSAGTGRKETQYF. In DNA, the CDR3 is TGTGCCTGGAGTGCAGGGACAGGGCGAAAAGAGACCCAGTACTTC. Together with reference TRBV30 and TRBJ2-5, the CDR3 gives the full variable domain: SQTIHQWPATLVQPVGSPLSLECTVEGTSNPNLYWYRQAAGRGLQLLFYSVGIGQISSEVPQNLSASRPQDRQFILSSKKLLLSDSGFYLCAWSAGTGRKETQYFGPGTRLLVL.

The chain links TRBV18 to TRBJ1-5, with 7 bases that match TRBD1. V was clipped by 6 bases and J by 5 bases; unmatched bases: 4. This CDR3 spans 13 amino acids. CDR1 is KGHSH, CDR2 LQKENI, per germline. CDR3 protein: CASSSTGDQPQHF. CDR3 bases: TGTGCCAGCTCGTCCACAGGGGATCAGCCCCAGCATTTT.

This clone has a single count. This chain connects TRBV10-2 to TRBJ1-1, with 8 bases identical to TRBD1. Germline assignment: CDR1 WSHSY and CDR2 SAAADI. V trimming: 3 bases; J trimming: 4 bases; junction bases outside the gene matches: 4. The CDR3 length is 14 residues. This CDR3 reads CASSDRGLATEAFF. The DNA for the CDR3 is TGCGCCAGCAGTGACAGGGGGCTGGCCACTGAAGCTTTCTTT.

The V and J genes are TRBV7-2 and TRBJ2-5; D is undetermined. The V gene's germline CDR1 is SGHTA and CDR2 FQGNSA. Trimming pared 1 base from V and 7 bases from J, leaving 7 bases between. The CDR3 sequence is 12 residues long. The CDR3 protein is CASSLDPGTQYF. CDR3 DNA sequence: TGTGCCAGCAGCTTAGATCCCGGGACCCAGTACTTC.

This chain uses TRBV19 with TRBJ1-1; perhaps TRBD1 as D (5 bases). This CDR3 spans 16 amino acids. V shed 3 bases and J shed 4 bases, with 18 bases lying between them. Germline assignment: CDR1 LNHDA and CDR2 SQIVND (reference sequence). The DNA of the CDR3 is TGTGCCAGTAGTATGGACAAACCTCGGTCGGGCACTGAAGCTTTCTTT. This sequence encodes CASSMDKPRSGTEAFF.